This TCR beta chain originates from a study of blood T cell repertoires in COVID-19. Study in general: COVID-19 samples, acute and convalescent, were from the United States, Italy and Spain. From T cells, B-cell-depleted T cells, or PBMCs came the material, which was cDNA or gDNA.

There are 15 residues in the CDR3. The V and J ends lost 7 bases and 7 bases, in that order; junction bases with no gene match: 13. Germline loops: CDR1 MNHNY, CDR2 SVGAGI (reference sequence). In the study's own analysis: Amplified reference gene primers provided the basis for estimating nucleated cell counts. Method: immunoSEQ multiplex PCR; TCRdb's copy keeps in-frame clones and lacks some. Clonal size and the V and J genes are those of that table, whereas D and trimming came from the DNA. The sample lists approximately 160,000 clones; around 88% were seen once. The receptor was isolated from a woman in her 50s in a cohort exposed to, infected with or recovered from COVID-19 (not recorded which). The chain uses TRBV6-6 and TRBJ2-1; 7 bases align to TRBD2. Sequencing input: PBMCs or T cells enriched from blood (not recorded which). CDR3 in amino acids: CASTPSPGGRNEQFF. The DNA of the CDR3 is TGTGCCAGCACCCCCTCGCCGGGGGGACGGAATGAGCAGTTCTTC.